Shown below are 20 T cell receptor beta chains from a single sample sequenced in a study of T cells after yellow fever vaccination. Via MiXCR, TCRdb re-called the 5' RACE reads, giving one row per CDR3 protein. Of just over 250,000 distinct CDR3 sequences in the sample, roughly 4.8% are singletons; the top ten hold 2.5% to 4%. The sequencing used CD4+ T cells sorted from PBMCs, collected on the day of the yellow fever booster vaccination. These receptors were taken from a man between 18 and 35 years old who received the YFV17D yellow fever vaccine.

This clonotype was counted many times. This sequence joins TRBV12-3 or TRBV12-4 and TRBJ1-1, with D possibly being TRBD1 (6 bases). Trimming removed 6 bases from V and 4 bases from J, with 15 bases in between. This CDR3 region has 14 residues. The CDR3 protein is CASSRGGGGTEAFF. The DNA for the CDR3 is TGTGCCAGCAGCCGCGGGGGCGGGGGCACTGAAGCTTTCTTT.

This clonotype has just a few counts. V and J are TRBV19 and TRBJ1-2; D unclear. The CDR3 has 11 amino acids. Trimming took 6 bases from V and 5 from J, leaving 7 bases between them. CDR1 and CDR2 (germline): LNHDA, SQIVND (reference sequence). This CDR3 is CASREYYGYTF. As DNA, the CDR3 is TGTGCCAGTAGAGAATATTATGGCTACACCTTC.

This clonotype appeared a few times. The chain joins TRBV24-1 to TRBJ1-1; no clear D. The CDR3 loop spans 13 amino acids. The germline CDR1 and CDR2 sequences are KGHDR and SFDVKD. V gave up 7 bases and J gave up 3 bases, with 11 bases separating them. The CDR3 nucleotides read TGTGCCACCAGAGAAAACACCCACACTGAAGCTTTCTTT. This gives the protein CATRENTHTEAFF.

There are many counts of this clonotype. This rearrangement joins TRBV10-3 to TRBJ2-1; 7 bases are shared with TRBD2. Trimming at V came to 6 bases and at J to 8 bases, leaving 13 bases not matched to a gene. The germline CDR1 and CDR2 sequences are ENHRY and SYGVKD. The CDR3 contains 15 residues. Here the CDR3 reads CAISPGGAGGDEQFF. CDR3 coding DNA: TGTGCCATCAGCCCGGGGGGAGCGGGTGGGGATGAGCAGTTCTTC.

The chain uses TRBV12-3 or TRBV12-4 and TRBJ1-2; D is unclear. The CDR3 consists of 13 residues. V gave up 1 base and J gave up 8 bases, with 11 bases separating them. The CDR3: CASSLGRYKGYTF. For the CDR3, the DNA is TGTGCCAGCAGTTTAGGCAGGTATAAGGGCTACACCTTC.

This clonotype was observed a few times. The CDR3 region is CASSRTRGKGTGELFF. The CDR3 nucleotides are TGCGCCAGCAGCAGGACCAGGGGGAAGGGCACCGGGGAGCTGTTTTTT. The chain links TRBV5-1 to TRBJ2-2; 7 bases match TRBD1. After removal of 4 bases from V and 4 bases from J, the junction contained 10 bases not matched to a gene. There are 16 residues in the CDR3. Germline V gene lookup returns CDR1 SGHRS and CDR2 YFSETQ.

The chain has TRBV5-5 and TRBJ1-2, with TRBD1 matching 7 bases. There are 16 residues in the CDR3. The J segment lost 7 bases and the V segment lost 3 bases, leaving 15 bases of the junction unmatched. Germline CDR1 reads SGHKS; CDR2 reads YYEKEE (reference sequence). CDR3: CASSWETGSFGGGYTF. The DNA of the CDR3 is TGTGCCAGCAGCTGGGAGACAGGGTCGTTCGGTGGTGGCTACACCTTC.

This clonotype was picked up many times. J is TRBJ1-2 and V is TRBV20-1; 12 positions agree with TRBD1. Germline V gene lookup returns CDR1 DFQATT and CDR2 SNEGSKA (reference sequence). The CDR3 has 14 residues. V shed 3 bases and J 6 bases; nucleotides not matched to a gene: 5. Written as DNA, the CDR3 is TGCAGTGCTAGGTGGGACAGGGGGCCCGATGGCTACACCTTC. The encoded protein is CSARWDRGPDGYTF.

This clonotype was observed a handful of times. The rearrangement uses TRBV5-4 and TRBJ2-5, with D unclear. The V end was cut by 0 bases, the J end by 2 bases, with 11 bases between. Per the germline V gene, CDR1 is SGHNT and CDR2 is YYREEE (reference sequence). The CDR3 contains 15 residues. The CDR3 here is CASSLESPPQETQYF. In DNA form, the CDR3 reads TGTGCCAGCAGCTTGGAGTCTCCCCCACAAGAGACCCAGTACTTC.

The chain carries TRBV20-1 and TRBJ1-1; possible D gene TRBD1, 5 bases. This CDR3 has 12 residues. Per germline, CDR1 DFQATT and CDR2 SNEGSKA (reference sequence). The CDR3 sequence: CSQQVGNTEAFF. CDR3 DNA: TGCAGCCAACAGGTGGGAAACACTGAAGCTTTCTTT.

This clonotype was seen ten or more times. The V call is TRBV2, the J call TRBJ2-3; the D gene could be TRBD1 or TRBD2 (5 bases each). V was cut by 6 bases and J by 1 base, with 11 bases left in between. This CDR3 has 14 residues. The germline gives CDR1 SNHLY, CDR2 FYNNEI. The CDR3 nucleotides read TGTGCCAGCAGCCGACAGAGGGGCACAGATACGCAGTATTTT. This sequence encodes CASSRQRGTDTQYF.

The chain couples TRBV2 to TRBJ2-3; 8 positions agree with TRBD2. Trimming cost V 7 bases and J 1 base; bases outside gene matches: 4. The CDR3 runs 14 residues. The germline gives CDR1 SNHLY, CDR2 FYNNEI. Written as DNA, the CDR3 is TGTGCCAGCACCCTGACTAGCGGCACAGATACGCAGTATTTT. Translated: CASTLTSGTDTQYF.

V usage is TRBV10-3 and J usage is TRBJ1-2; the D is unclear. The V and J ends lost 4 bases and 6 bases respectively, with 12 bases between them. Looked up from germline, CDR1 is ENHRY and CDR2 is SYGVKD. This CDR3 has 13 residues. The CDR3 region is CAISVVSENGYTF. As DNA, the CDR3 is TGTGCCATCAGTGTAGTTTCCGAGAATGGCTACACCTTC.

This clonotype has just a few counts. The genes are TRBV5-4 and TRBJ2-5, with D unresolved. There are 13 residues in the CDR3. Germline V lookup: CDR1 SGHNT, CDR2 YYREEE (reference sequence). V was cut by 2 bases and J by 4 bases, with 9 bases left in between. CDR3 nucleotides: TGTGCCAGCAGCTTTAAGGGCAGAGAGACCCAGTACTTC. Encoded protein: CASSFKGRETQYF.

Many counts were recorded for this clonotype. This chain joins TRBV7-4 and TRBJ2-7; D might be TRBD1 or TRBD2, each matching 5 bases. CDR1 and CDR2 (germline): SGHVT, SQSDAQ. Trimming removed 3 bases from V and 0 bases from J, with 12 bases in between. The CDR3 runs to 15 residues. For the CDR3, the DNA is TGTGCCAGCAGCTTTTGCCGGGACCGCTCCTACGAGCAGTACGTC. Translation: CASSFCRDRSYEQYV.

The CDR3 DNA sequence: TGCAGCGTTGTATTAGGGGGCAACGAGCAGTACGTC. It encodes CSVVLGGNEQYV. The chain couples TRBV29-1 to TRBJ2-7, with 7 bases that match TRBD1. Unmatched junction bases numbered 5, after V lost 4 bases and J lost 5 bases. Germline V gives CDR1 SQVTM, CDR2 ANQGSEA. There are 12 residues in the CDR3.

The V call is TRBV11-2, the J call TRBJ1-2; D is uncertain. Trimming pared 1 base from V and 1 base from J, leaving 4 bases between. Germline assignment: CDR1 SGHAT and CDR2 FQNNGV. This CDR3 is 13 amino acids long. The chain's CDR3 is CASSLADNYGYTF. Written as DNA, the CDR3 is TGTGCCAGCAGCTTAGCCGATAACTATGGCTACACCTTC.

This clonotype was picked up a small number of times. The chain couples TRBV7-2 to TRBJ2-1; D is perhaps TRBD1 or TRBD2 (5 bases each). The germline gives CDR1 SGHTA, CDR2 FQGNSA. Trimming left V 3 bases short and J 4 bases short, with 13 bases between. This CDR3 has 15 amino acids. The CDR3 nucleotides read TGTGCCAGCAGCTTTGTGGTCGGGGCGTACAATGAGCAGTTCTTC. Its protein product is CASSFVVGAYNEQFF.

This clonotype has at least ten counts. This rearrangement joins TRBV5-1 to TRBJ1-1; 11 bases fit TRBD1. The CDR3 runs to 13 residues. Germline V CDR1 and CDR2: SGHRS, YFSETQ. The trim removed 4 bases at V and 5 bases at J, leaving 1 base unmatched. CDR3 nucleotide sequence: TGCGCCAGCAGCGGACAGGGGGCTACTGAAGCTTTCTTT. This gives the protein CASSGQGATEAFF. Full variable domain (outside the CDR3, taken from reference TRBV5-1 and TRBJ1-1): KAGVTQTPRYLIKTRGQQVTLSCSPISGHRSVSWYQQTPGQGLQFLFEYFSETQRNKGNFPGRFSGRQFSNSRSEMNVSTLELGDSALYLCASSGQGATEAFFGQGTRLTVV.

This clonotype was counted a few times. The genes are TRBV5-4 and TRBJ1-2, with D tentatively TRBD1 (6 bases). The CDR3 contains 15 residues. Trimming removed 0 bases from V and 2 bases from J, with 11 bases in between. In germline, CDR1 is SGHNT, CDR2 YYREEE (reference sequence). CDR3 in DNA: TGTGCCAGCAGCTTGGGTCAGGGGCGGAACTATGGCTACACCTTC. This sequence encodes CASSLGQGRNYGYTF. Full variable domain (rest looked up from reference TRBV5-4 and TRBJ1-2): ETGVTQSPTHLIKTRGQQVTLRCSSQSGHNTVSWYQQALGQGPQFIFQYYREEENGRGNFPPRFSGLQFPNYSSELNVNALELDDSALYLCASSLGQGRNYGYTFGSGTRLTVV.